This T cell receptor (beta chain) was found in a study of T cells after yellow fever vaccination. V was pared by 8 bases and J by 7 bases, with 17 bases between. The CDR3 has 13 residues. This clonotype was seen ten or more times. TCRdb reprocessed the 5' RACE reads via MiXCR and lists one record per CDR3 protein. Of about 74,000 distinct CDR3 sequences listed, around 7% are singletons. This receptor was obtained from a man younger than 35 who received the YFV17D yellow fever vaccine. The V gene is TRBV12-3 or TRBV12-4, the J gene TRBJ1-1; a possible D gene is TRBD1 (5 bases). The source was CD8+ T cells sorted from PBMCs, collected 5 to 6 days after the first yellow fever vaccination. The CDR3 DNA sequence: TGTGCCAGCCTGGAGGGACCCGCCCGTGAAGCTTTCTTT. Its protein product is CASLEGPAREAFF.